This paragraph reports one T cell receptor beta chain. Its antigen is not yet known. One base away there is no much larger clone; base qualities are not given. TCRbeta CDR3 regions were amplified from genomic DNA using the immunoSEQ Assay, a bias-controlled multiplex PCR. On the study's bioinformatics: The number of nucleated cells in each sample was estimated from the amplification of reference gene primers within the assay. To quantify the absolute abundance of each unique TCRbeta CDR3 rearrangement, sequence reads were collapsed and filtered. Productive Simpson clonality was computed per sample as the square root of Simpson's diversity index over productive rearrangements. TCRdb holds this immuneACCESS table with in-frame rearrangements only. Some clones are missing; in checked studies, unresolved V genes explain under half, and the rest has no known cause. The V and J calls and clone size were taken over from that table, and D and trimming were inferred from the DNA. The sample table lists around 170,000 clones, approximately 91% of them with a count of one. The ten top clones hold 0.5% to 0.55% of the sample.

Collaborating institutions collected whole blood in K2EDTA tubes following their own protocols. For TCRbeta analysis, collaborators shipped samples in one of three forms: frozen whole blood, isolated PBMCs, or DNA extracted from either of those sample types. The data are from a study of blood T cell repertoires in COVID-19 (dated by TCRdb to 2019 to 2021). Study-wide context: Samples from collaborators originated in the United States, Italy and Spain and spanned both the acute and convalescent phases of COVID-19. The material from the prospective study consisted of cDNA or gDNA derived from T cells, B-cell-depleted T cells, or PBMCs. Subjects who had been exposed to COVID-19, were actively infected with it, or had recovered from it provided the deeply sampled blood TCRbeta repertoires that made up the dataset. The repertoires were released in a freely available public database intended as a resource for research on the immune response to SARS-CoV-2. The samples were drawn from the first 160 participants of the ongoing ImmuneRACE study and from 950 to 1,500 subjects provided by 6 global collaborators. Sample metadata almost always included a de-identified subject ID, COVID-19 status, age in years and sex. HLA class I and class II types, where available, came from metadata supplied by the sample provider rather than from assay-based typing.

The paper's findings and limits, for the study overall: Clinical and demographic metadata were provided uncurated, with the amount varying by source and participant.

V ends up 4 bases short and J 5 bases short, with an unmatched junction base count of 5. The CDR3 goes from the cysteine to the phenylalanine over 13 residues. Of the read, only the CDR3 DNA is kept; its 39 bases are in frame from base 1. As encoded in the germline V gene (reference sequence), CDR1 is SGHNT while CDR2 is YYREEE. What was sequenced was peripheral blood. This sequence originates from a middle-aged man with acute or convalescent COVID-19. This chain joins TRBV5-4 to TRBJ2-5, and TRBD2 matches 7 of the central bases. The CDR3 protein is CASSSVGGETQYF. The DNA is TGTGCCAGCAGCAGTGTGGGGGGGGAGACCCAGTACTTC.